Below, one TCR beta chain is given with its context. What it binds is unknown. This sample is drawn from a study of T cell responses to AZD1222 COVID-19 vaccine. V was trimmed by 10 bases and J by 6 bases, leaving 12 bases between them. Germline V gene sequence: CDR1 ENHRY, CDR2 SYGVKD. The CDR3 is 11 amino acids. Sequencing used immunoSEQ multiplex PCR; TCRdb keeps in-frame clones, though not all of them. Of approximately 150,000 clones in the sample, over 90% were seen once. Overall study results and limits: Across spike, vaccine-associated CD4 TCRs were found, dominant at 160-218 and 743-854.

V is TRBV10-3 and J is TRBJ1-2; D might be TRBD1 (5 bases). The clonotype originates from an adult in good health. The sequenced sample was peripheral blood, obtained on day 0 of AZD1222 vaccination. CDR3 residues: CATGRENGYTF. CDR3 nucleotide sequence: TGTGCCACGGGGCGGGAGAATGGCTACACCTTC.